This TCR beta chain was documented in a study of blood T cell repertoires in COVID-19. CDR1 and CDR2 from the germline V gene are MDHEN and SYDVKM. V shed 2 bases, J shed 6 bases, and the junction held 5 bases outside the gene matches. This CDR3 has 14 amino acids. Original handling: Amplified reference gene primers provided the basis for estimating nucleated cell counts. TCRdb keeps only in-frame clones here, not all; method: immunoSEQ multiplex PCR. V and J calls plus clone size are reproduced from that table; the DNA served to infer D and trimming. The data contain 200,000 to 250,000 clones, around nine tenths of them singletons.

J is TRBJ2-7 and V is TRBV28; 9 bases are shared with TRBD1. The sequence was obtained from a man in his fifties or sixties with COVID-19, enrolled during active disease. The sequenced material came from peripheral blood. The CDR3 DNA reads as TGTGCCAGCAGTTTAATACAGGGGGCCCGCGAGCAGTACTTC. It codes for CASSLIQGAREQYF.